The present T cell receptor (beta chain) was sequenced within a study of Graves' ophthalmopathy and Graves' hyperthyroidism. Overall study findings and caveats: Its predictions of ophthalmopathy progression gave the model 60% to 71% sensitivity and approximately 72% specificity.

Transcripts of RNA were the source for amplifying TCR beta CDR3 regions. Following a first-round RT-PCR that used HTBI primers, a second-round multiplex PCR was carried out. TCRdb called the multiplex PCR reads again in MiXCR, with one record for every CDR3 protein. The sample consists of 200,000 to 250,000 distinct CDR3 sequences, about a fifth of them appearing once. This clonotype was picked up many times. What it binds is unknown. Trimming removed 7 bases from V and 3 bases from J, with 10 bases in between. The CDR3 runs 12 residues. Germline assignment: CDR1 MNHNS and CDR2 SASEGT. Material: peripheral blood. This sequence was found in a woman in her fifties or sixties with Graves' ophthalmopathy. This chain joins TRBV6-1 and TRBJ2-7; D is unresolved. CDR3 nucleotide sequence: TGTGCCAGCACCCTAAACGGCTACGAGCAGTACTTC. Translated, it gives CASTLNGYEQYF.